This T cell receptor beta chain came from a study of T cells after yellow fever vaccination. The CDR3 extends over 14 amino acids. V gave up 4 bases and J gave up 8 bases, with 20 bases separating them. Germline lookup yields CDR1 DFQATT and CDR2 SNEGSKA (reference sequence). This clonotype was seen more than once but under ten times. A 5'RACE template-switching step, the method used to make TCR cDNA, added a universal primer site and UMIs. Each CDR3 protein is one row after TCRdb ran MiXCR on the 5' RACE reads. The repertoire holds approximately 610,000 distinct CDR3 sequences, with about a sixth as singletons.

This TCR was sampled from a young man who received the YFV17D yellow fever vaccine. Sample: PBMCs, taken 5 to 6 days after the first yellow fever vaccination. The chain couples TRBV20-1 to TRBJ1-2; D remains ambiguous. The CDR3 reads CSANHLSHVGGYTF. Here the CDR3 DNA reads TGCAGTGCTAACCATCTTAGTCACGTAGGGGGCTACACCTTC.